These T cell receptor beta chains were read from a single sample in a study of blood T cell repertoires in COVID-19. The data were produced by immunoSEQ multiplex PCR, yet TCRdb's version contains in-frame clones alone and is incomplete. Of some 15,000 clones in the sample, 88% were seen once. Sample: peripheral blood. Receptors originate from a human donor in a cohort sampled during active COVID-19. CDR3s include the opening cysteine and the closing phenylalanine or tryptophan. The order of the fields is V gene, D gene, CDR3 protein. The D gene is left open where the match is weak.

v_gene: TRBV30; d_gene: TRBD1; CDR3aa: CAWSTPDRGRFSQYF
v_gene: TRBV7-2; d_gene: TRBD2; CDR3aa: CASSLGLAGYEQYF
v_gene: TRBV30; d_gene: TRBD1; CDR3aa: CAWKRTGNIYEQYF
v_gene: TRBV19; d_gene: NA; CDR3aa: CASSIGATEAFF
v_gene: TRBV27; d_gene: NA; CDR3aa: CAIMPPPAAGVGLRETQYF
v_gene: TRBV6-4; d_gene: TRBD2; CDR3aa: CASSDRTSVTPKGYEQYF
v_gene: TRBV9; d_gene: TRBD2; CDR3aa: CASSPTSGRISYNEQFF
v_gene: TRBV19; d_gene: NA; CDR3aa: CASSMSTPGREQYF
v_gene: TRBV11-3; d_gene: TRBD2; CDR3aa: CASSRGLAGEYEQYF
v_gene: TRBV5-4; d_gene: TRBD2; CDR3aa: CASSLTSGGWGDTQYF
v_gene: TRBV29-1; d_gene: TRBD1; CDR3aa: CSVPGTGGAGQPQHF
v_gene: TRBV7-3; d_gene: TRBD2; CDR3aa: CASRASGAYNEQFF
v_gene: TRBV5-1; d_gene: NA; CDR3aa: CASSLARTANTEAFF
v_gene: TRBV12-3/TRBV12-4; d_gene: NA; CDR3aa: CASSAGLSYEQYF
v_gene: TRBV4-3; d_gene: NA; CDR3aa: CASSQAAGANVLTF
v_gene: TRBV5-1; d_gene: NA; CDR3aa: CASSTRQFSEKLFF
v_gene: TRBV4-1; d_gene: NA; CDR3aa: CASSLGATNTGELFF
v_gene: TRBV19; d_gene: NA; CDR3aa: CASTHSGGTEAFF
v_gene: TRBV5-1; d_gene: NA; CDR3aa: CASSLDRRSEQYF
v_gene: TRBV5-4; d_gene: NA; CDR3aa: CASSRRIRTVIMNTEAFF
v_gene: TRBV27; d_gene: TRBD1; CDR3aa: CASSLLGQEYEQYF
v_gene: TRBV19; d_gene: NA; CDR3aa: CASSPDFGGLNTEAFF
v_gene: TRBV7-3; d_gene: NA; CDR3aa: CASSLQGSTQYF
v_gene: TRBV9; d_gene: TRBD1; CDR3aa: CASSVWGQPSYNEQFF
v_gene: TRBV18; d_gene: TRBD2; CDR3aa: CASSPPTGGPYNEQFF
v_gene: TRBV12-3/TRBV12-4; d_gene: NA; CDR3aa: CASSLARWNEQFF
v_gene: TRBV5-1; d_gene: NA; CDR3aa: CASRPLAGQGETQYF
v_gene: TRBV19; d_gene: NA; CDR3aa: CATRGGFYSNQPQHF
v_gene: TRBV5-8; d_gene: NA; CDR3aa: CASSQQGYNSPLHF
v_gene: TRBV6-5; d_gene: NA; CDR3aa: CASSSLPWEETQYF
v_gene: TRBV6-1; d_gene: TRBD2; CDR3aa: CASSELGAGGETQYF
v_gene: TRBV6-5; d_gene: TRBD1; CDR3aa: CASSYTGQGAGGYTF
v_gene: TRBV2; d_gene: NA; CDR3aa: CASSPPSYEQYF
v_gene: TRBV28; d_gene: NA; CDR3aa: CASREQGVSGNTIYF
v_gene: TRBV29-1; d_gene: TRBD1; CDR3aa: CSVERDRGYNEQFF
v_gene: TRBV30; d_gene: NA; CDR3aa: CAWSVNRGVGRGTEAFF
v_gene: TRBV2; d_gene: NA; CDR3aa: CASSVESGGNQPQHF
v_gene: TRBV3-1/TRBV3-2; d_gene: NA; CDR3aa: CASSLTAYEAFF
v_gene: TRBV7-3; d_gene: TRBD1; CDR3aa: CASSSGQSREQFF
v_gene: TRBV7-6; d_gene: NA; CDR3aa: CASSQGQNTEAFF
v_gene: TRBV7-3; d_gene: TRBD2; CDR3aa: CASSSGTSNTGELFF
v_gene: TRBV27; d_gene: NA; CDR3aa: CASSLSGGNTEAFF
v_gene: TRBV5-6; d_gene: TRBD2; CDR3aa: CASSLVLAGASGVHTQYF
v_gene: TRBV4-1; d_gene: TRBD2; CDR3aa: CASSPGRGLAETQYF
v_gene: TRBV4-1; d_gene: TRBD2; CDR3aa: CASSLLAGDTGELFF
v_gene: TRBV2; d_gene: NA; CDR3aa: CASRGDNYNEKLFF
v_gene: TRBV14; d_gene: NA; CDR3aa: CASSPRGRAFVDTQYF
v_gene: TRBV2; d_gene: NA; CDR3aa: CASSQAGWGGDTEAFF
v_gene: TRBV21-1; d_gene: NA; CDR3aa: CASSKSGARYEQYF
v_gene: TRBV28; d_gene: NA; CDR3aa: CASSFKRAAHTQYF
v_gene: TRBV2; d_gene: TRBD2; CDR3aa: CASRGTARLAGVSYEQYF
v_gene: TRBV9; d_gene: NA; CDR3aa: CASSSPDRNYEQYF